Detailed here is one T cell receptor (beta chain). The target antigen is unknown. Sequencing targeted expressed TCRB transcripts, as all isolated RNA had been reverse transcribed. The repertoire was sequenced with immunoSEQ multiplex PCR; TCRdb's copy has only in-frame clones and lacks some. The sample has about 410,000 clones; around 13% are singletons. The source of the sample is a study of beta chain features in type 1 diabetes. In germline, CDR1 is SGHRS, CDR2 YFSETQ. This CDR3 contains 15 residues. Trimming cost V 4 bases and J 4 bases, with 18 bases left between them. Study-level results: A greater similarity of naive, central memory and Treg TCRB repertoires was seen among patients than among healthy donors.

This clonotype was sampled from a man aged 25 to 40 in good health. The V gene is TRBV5-1, the J gene TRBJ2-7, with D hard to call. Sequencing was carried out using naive CD4+ T cells from blood. The CDR3 is CASSPQPESFYEQYF. CDR3 nucleotide sequence: TGCGCCAGCAGCCCTCAACCGGAGTCTTTTTACGAGCAGTACTTC.